This record covers a single T cell receptor (beta chain). This clonotype was recorded a few times. The specificity of this receptor is unknown. Base qualities were left out, and no much larger clone turns up one base away. The sample is drawn from a study of read filtering for tumor transcriptome and immune sequencing (dated by TCRdb to about 2020). About the investigation overall: The cohort had fewer than 20 male and more than 12 female patients with a mean age of roughly 70 years, ranging from about 45 to 90. By revised international staging, fewer than ten patients were R-ISS I, 16 were R-ISS II and roughly 7 were R-ISS III. After DNase treatment, whole-transcriptome libraries were prepared with the TruSeq RNA Access Library Prep Kit. Per sample, about 3.5 to 11 million TCR-region mapped reads were obtained with IR-seq, compared with only about 85 to 1273 with RNA-seq. TCR repertoires obtained by targeted immune repertoire sequencing and by bulk whole-transcriptome sequencing performed on the same bone marrow samples were compared. One of the main goals was to work out a read-filtering strategy for immune repertoire data, in particular whether clonotypes backed by only a single read should be removed.

Each patient had bone marrow sampled at the time of active disease. Bone marrow mononuclear cells were isolated by Ficoll-Hypaque density gradient centrifugation. Myeloma plasma cells were removed and CD138-negative cells were obtained by negative selection following labeling with CD138 magnetic microbeads on a MACS separator. The purity of the isolated cells was checked by flow cytometry with CD138 antibodies on an Attune NxT. Total RNA was extracted with TRIzol reagent and quantified with a NanoDrop spectrophotometer. Paired RNA-seq and IR-seq were performed on the CD138-negative bone marrow sample of each patient. Overall study outcomes, separate from this receptor: In IR-seq, single-read clonotypes were approximately 80% of clonotypes but approximately 3.5% of total reads; in RNA-seq they were 60% to 75% of clonotypes and roughly 42% of reads. Clonotypes were captured by IR-seq at much higher depth and more reliably than by RNA-seq, and smaller IR-seq throughput was sufficient for identification of most shared clonotypes. The correlation between IR-seq and RNA-seq shared clonotype proportions was increased by removal of single-read clonotypes. Rather than purified T cells, the sorted CD138-negative fraction was a mixed bone marrow immune population.

TCR libraries were built from about 420 ng RNA with the Immunoverse kit, using molecular barcoded adaptors covering alpha/delta and beta/gamma chains. The same RNA used for transcriptome sequencing was used for TCR library preparation. Sequencing of TCR libraries was carried out on an Illumina HiSeq 4000 with 2 x 150 cycles. Concerning the study's data processing: Using MiXCR, which included quality filtering and error correction, TCR reads were aligned to human V, D, J and C references and then assembled into CDR3 clonotypes. The tcR package in R was used to analyze clonotype counts and gene usage diversity. Raw mapping reads were checked after the RNA-seq reads had been mapped by STAR aligner version 2.5.3a onto the human GRCh37 genome. To test how sequencing depth affects detected clonotypes, IR-seq fastq files were randomly downsampled with Seqtk 1.3. TCRdb handled the public reads itself, with Q25 trimming in fastp and clone calling in MiXCR, and kept productive beta chains. Rows are combined by CDR3 protein, so each entry shows the most common genes and DNA. The V and J calls were determined by TCRdb, not by the authors. For this sample the table gives 93,000 or so distinct CDR3 sequences, of which roughly 21% were detected only once. Of the sample, more than 9.5% is held by the ten largest clones.

CDR3 length: 14 amino acids, cysteine to phenylalanine. Of all the DNA, just the CDR3 is kept, 42 bases in frame from base 1. The germline V gene supplies CDR1 SGHRS and CDR2 YFSETQ. A distance of 11 bases separates the germline ends of V and J, which lose 4 bases and 1 base respectively. The receptor chain draws on TRBV5-1 and TRBJ2-5; D gene: possibly TRBD1, on 5 matching bases. Sequencing was performed on a population of CD138-negative cells sorted from bone marrow. Explained via the paper, the cell subset or site label denotes: bone marrow mononuclear cells depleted of CD138+ plasma/myeloma cells by negative magnetic selection. This TCR was recovered from a donor aged 40 or older with multiple myeloma. Read as DNA, the sequence is TGCGCCAGCAGCACCTGGGGCCCCCAAGAGACCCAGTACTTC. It translates to CASSTWGPQETQYF.